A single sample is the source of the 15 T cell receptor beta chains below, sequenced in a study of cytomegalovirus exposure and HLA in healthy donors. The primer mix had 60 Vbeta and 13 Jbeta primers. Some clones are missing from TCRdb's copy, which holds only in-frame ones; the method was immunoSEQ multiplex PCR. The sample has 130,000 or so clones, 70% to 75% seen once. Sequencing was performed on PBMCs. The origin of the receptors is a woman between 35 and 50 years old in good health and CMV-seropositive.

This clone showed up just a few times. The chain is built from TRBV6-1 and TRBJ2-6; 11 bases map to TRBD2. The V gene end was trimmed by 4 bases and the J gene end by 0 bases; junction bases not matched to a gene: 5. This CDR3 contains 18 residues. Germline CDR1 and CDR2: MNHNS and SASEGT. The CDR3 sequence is CASSVAGGGLSGANVLTF. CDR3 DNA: TGTGCCAGCAGTGTAGCGGGAGGGGGGCTCTCTGGGGCCAACGTCCTGACTTTC.

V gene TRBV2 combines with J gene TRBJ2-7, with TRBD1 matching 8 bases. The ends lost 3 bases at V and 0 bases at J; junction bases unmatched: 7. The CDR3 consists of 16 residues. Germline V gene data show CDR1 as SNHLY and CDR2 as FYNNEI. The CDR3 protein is CASSEAGGTFSYEQYF. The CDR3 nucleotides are TGTGCCAGCAGTGAGGCAGGGGGCACCTTCTCCTACGAGCAGTACTTC.

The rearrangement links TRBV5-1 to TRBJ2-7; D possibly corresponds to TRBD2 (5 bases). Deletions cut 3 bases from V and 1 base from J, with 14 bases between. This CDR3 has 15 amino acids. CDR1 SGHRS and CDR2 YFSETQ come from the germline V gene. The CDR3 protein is CASSSDGWRSYEQYF. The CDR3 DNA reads TGCGCCAGCAGCTCGGACGGGTGGAGGTCCTACGAGCAGTACTTC.

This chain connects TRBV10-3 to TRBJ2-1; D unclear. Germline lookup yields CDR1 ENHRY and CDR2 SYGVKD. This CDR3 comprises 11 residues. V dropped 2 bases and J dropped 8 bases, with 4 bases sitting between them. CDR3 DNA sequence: TGTGCCATCAGTGAGCTAGATGAGCAGTTCTTC. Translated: CAISELDEQFF.

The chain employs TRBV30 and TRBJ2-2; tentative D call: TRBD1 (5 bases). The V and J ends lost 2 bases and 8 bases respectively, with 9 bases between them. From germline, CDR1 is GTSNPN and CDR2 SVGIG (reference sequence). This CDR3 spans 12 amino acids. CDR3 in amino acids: CAWSKRQGELFF. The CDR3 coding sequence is TGTGCCTGGAGTAAAAGACAGGGGGAGCTGTTTTTT.

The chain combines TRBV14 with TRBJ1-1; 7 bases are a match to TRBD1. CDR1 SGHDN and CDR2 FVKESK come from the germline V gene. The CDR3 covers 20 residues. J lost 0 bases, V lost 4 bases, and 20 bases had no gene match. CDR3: CASSRKLGTGAVGVNTEAFF. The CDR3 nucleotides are TGTGCCAGCAGCCGCAAATTGGGTACAGGGGCGGTTGGAGTGAACACTGAAGCTTTCTTT.

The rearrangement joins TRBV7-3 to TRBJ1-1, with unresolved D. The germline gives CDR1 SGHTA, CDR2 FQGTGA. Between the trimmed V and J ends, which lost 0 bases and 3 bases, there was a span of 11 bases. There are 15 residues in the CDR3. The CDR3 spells CASSLTGLLYTEAFF. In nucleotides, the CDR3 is TGTGCCAGCAGCTTAACTGGCCTCCTTTACACTGAAGCTTTCTTT.

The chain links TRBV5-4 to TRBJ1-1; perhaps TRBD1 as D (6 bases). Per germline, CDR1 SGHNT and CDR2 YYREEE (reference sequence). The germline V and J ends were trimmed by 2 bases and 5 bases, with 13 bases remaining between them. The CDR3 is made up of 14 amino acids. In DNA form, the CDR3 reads TGTGCCAGCAGCTTCGCAGGGGCGAAGACTGAAGCTTTCTTT. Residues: CASSFAGAKTEAFF.

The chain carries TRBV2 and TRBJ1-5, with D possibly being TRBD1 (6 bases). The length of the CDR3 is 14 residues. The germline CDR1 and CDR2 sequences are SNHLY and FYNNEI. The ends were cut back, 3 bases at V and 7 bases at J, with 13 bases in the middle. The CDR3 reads CASSDYTGYQPQHF. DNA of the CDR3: TGTGCCAGCAGTGACTATACAGGGTACCAGCCCCAGCATTTT.

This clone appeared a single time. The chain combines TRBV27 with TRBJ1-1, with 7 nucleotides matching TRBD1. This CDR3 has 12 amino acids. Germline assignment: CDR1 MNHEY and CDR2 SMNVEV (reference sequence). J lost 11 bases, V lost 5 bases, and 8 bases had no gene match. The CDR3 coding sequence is TGTGCCAGCAGTAAAACCGGACAGGCGGCTTTCTTT. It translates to CASSKTGQAAFF.

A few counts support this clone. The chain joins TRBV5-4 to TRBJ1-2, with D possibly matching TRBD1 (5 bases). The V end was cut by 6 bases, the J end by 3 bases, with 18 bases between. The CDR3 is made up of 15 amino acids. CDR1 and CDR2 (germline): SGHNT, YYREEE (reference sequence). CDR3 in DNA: TGTGCCAGCACCTACTGGGGCAAATCCTACTATGGCTACACCTTC. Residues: CASTYWGKSYYGYTF.

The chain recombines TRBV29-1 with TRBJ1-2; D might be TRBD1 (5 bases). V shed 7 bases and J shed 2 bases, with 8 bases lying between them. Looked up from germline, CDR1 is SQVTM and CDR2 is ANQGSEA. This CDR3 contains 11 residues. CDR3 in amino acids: CSAGGNYGYTF. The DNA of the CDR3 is TGCAGCGCTGGGGGGAACTATGGCTACACCTTC.

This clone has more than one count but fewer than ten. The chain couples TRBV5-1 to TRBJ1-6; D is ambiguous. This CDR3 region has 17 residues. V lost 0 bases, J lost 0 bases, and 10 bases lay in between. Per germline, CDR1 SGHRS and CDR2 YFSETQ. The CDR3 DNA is TGCGCCAGCAGCTTGGTCAGCGTGAGCTCCTATAATTCACCCCTCCACTTT. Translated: CASSLVSVSSYNSPLHF.

The CDR3 nucleotides read TGTGCCAGCAGTGAAGCGAGAGGTACAAATCAGCCCCAGCATTTT. It translates to CASSEARGTNQPQHF. V is TRBV6-1 and J is TRBJ1-5; no clear D. The CDR3 runs 15 residues. Germline values: CDR1 MNHNS, CDR2 SASEGT. Trimming left V 0 bases short and J 4 bases short, with 10 bases between.

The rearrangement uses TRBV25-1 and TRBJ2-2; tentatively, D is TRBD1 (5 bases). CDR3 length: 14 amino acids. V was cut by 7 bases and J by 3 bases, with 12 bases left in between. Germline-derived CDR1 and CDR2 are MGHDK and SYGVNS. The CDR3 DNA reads TGTGCCAGCATGATTACAGGCTACACCGGGGAGCTGTTTTTT. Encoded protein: CASMITGYTGELFF.